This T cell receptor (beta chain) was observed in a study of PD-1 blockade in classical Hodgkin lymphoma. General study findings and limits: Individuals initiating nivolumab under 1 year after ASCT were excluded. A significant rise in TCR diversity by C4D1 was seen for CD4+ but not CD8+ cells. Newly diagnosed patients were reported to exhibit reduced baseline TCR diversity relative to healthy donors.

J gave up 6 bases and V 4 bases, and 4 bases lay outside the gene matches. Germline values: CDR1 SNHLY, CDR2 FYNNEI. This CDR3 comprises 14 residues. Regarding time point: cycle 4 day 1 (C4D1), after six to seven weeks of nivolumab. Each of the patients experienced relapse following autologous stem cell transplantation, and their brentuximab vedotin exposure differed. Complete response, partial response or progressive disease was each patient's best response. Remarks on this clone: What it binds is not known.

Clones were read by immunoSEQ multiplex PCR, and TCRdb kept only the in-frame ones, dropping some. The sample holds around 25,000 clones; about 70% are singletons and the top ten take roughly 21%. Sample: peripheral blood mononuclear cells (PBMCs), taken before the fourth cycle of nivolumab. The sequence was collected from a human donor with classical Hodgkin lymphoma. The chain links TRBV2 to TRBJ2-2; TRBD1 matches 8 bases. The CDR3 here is CASSGQGAAGELFF. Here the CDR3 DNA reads TGTGCCAGCAGTGGCCAGGGGGCCGCCGGGGAGCTGTTTTTT.